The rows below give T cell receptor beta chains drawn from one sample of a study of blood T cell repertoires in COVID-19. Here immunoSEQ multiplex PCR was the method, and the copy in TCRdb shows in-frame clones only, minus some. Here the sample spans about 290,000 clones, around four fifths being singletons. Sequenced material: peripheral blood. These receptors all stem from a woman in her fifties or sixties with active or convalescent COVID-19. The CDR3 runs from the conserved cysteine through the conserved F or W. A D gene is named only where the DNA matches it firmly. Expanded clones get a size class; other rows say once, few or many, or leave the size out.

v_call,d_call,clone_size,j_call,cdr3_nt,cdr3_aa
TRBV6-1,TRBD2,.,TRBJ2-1,TGTGCCAGCAGTGGTCGAGGCGGGAGGGCCAGGAATGAGCAGTTCTTC,CASSGRGGRARNEQFF
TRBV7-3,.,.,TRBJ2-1,TGTGCCAGCAGCTTATTCGGGGGAACCTACAATGAGCAGTTCTTC,CASSLFGGTYNEQFF
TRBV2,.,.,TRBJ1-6,TGTGCCAGCAACCTAGACAGCCGAGTCCTTTCACCCCTCCACTTT,CASNLDSRVLSPLHF
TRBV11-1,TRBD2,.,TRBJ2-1,TGTGCCAGCAGCTTAGGACTAGCGGTCTACAATGAGCAGTTCTTC,CASSLGLAVYNEQFF
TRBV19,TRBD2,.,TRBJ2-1,TGTGCCAGTACCGGTCGAGCGGGGGGCTACAATGAGCAGTTCTTC,CASTGRAGGYNEQFF
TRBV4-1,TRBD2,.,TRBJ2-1,TGCGCCAGCAGCCAAAATAGACTAGCGGGGCTCTACAATGAGCAGTTCTTC,CASSQNRLAGLYNEQFF
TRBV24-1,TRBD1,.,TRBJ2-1,TGTGCCACCAGTGACCCCGGACAGGGTCATGAGCAGTTCTTC,CATSDPGQGHEQFF
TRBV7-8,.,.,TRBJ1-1,TGTGCCAGCAGCTTAGTCGGGGACACTGAAGCTTTCTTT,CASSLVGDTEAFF
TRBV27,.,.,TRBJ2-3,TGTGCCAGCAGTCCTCTACGAGGGAGCTTAGATACGCAGTATTTT,CASSPLRGSLDTQYF
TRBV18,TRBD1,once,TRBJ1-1,TGTGCCAGCTCCGGACAGGGGGCAACTGAAGCTTTCTTT,CASSGQGATEAFF
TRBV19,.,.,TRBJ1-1,TGTGCCAGTACCCACACCTCGAACACTGAAGCTTTCTTT,CASTHTSNTEAFF
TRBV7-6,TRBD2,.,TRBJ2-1,TGTGCCAGCAGCTTATTCATAGCGGGAGACAATGAGCAGTTCTTC,CASSLFIAGDNEQFF
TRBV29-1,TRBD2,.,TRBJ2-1,TGCAGCGTTCTAGGGAGCGGGAAACTTCTCGGAGATGAGCAGTTCTTC,CSVLGSGKLLGDEQFF
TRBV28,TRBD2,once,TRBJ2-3,TGTGCCAGCAGGCCGGGGAGGGGCTTGTTTCAAGATACGCAGTATTTT,CASRPGRGLFQDTQYF
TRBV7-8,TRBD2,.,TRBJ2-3,TGTGCCAGCAGCCCCCGGCTCCTTAGCGGGAGGGTCACAGATACGCAGTATTTT,CASSPRLLSGRVTDTQYF
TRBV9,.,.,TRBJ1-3,TGTGCCAGCAGCGTAGGGCCCCCTCCTGGAAACACCATATATTTT,CASSVGPPPGNTIYF
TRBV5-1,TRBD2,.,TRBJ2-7,TGCGCCAGCAGCGTGGGACTAGCGGACTCCTACGAGCAGTACTTC,CASSVGLADSYEQYF
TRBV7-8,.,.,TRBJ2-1,TGTGCCAGCAGCTTAGAGCGGGTCATCTCCTACAATGAGCAGTTCTTC,CASSLERVISYNEQFF
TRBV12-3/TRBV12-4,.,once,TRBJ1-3,TGTGCCAGCAGCCCTTTCGACACCATATATTTT,CASSPFDTIYF
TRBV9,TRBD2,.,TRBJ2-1,TGTGCCAGCAGCCCCGGACTAGTAGGTGAGCAGTTCTTC,CASSPGLVGEQFF
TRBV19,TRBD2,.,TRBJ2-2,TGTGCCAGTAGTATTGGGGGGGTGAACACCGGGGAGCTGTTTTTT,CASSIGGVNTGELFF
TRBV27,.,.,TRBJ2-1,TGTGCCAGCAGTTTTCCGCGAAGTGAGCAGTTCTTC,CASSFPRSEQFF
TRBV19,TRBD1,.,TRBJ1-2,TGTGCCAGTAGTGCCGGACAGGGGGGGGATATCGGTGGCTATGGCTACACCTTC,CASSAGQGGDIGGYGYTF
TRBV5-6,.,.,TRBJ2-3,TGTGCCAGCAGCTTGAGCGGCACGCAGTATTTT,CASSLSGTQYF
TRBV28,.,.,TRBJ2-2,TGTGCCAGCATTCACGGGGGAGATAACACCGGGGAGCTGTTTTTT,CASIHGGDNTGELFF